Each of the 19 T cell receptor beta chains below was sequenced from the same sample in a study of cytomegalovirus exposure and HLA in healthy donors. Clones were sequenced by immunoSEQ multiplex PCR, and TCRdb holds only the in-frame ones, with some missing. This table holds tens of thousands of clones, approximately 96% found once. Sequenced material: PBMCs. All receptors come from a man younger than 35 in good health and CMV-seronegative.

The V call is TRBV27, the J call TRBJ2-2; D may be TRBD2 (7 bases). With 7 bases removed from V and 2 bases from J, the gap between germline ends came to 14 bases. The CDR3 sequence is 15 residues long. Germline CDR1 reads MNHEY; CDR2 reads SMNVEV (reference sequence). The CDR3 region is CASTQWGGNTGELFF. In DNA form, the CDR3 reads TGTGCCAGCACCCAGTGGGGGGGCAACACCGGGGAGCTGTTTTTT.

The chain joins TRBV6-6 to TRBJ1-2; 10 nucleotides line up with TRBD1. The CDR3 covers 13 residues. Trimming removed 4 bases from V and 8 bases from J; junction bases left unmatched: 4. Germline V gene lookup returns CDR1 MNHNY and CDR2 SVGAGI (reference sequence). CDR3: CASSFRDRGGYTF. CDR3 bases: TGTGCCAGCAGTTTCCGGGACAGGGGAGGCTACACCTTC.

The rearrangement uses TRBV7-9 and TRBJ1-6; D gene uncertain. CDR1 is SEHNR, CDR2 FQNEAQ, per germline (reference sequence). The CDR3 has 13 amino acids. Trimming pared 5 bases from V and 2 bases from J, leaving 4 bases between. The CDR3 sequence: CASSPPYNSPLHF. CDR3 nucleotide sequence: TGTGCCAGCAGCCCTCCCTATAATTCACCCCTCCACTTT. The variable domain in full, with the rest retrieved from reference TRBV7-9 and TRBJ1-6, is DTGVSQNPRHKITKRGQNVTFRCDPISEHNRLYWYRQTLGQGPEFLTYFQNEAQLEKSRLLSDRFSAERPKGSFSTLEIQRTEQGDSAMYLCASSPPYNSPLHFGNGTRLTVT.

This chain joins TRBV30 and TRBJ2-1; possible D gene TRBD1, 7 bases. This CDR3 has 15 residues. Trimming removed 3 bases at V and 3 bases at J, with 15 bases between. In germline, CDR1 is GTSNPN, CDR2 SVGIG (reference sequence). The CDR3 loop reads CAWRRDSDFYNEQFF. CDR3 coding DNA: TGTGCCTGGAGGCGGGACAGCGACTTCTACAATGAGCAGTTCTTC.

The chain has TRBV6-1 and TRBJ2-7; 11 bases fit TRBD1. The germline gives CDR1 MNHNS, CDR2 SASEGT. The CDR3 totals 15 residues. The trim removed 2 bases at V and 4 bases at J, leaving 4 bases unmatched. CDR3 sequence reads: CASSERTGGSYEQYF. The CDR3 DNA reads TGTGCCAGCAGTGAAAGGACAGGGGGCTCTTACGAGCAGTACTTC.

This clone was counted only a few times. The chain couples TRBV19 to TRBJ1-5; TRBD1 agrees at 7 bases. The junction had 6 bases not matched to a gene; V was cut back by 6 bases and J by 4 bases. The length of the CDR3 is 14 residues. CDR1 is LNHDA and CDR2 is SQIVND in the germline V gene (reference sequence). The CDR3 bases are TGTGCCAGTAGGACAGGGTTAGGTAATCAGCCCCAGCATTTT. It translates to CASRTGLGNQPQHF.

The chain employs TRBV19 and TRBJ2-1, with D tentatively TRBD2 (5 bases). The germline V gene encodes CDR1 LNHDA and CDR2 SQIVND (reference sequence). This CDR3 is built from 14 residues. The germline V and J ends were trimmed by 3 bases and 8 bases, with 14 bases remaining between them. CDR3 sequence reads: CASSITVLGDEQFF. The DNA of the CDR3 is TGTGCCAGTAGTATTACAGTTTTGGGAGATGAGCAGTTCTTC.

CDR3 sequence (DNA): TGTGCCAGTAGTATGTCAGTGAGAGGCGGTCAGCCCCAGCATTTT. Its translation is CASSMSVRGGQPQHF. The chain has TRBV19 and TRBJ1-5; the D is unclear. The CDR3 is made up of 15 amino acids. Trimming took off 3 bases at V and 6 bases at J, with 15 bases between the two ends. Germline assignment: CDR1 LNHDA and CDR2 SQIVND (reference sequence).

This clone was found once. This chain joins TRBV27 and TRBJ1-2; no clear D gene. Germline V gives CDR1 MNHEY, CDR2 SMNVEV (reference sequence). Trimming removed 5 bases from V and 4 bases from J, with 11 bases in between. The CDR3 has 13 residues. Here the CDR3 DNA reads TGTGCCAGCAGTCCCACCGGGAGCTATGGCTACACCTTC. Encoded protein: CASSPTGSYGYTF.

The chain couples TRBV19 to TRBJ2-1; TRBD1 agrees at 8 bases. The V gene end was trimmed by 3 bases and the J gene end by 8 bases; junction bases not matched to a gene: 6. Germline CDR1 is LNHDA and CDR2 is SQIVND (reference sequence). The CDR3 is made up of 14 amino acids. The CDR3: CASSISQGADEQFF. For the CDR3, the DNA is TGTGCCAGTAGTATCTCTCAGGGGGCCGATGAGCAGTTCTTC.

The chain combines TRBV5-1 with TRBJ1-2, with TRBD1 identical over 8 bases. V was pared by 1 base and J by 8 bases, with 13 bases of the junction left unmatched. CDR1 is SGHRS and CDR2 is YFSETQ in the germline V gene. This CDR3 comprises 16 residues. DNA for the CDR3: TGCGCCAGCAGCTTGACCCGTGGACAGGGAAAGTCGGGCTACACCTTC. Protein sequence: CASSLTRGQGKSGYTF.

V usage is TRBV2 and J usage is TRBJ1-5; D remains ambiguous. The V gene's germline CDR1 is SNHLY and CDR2 FYNNEI. V was cut by 7 bases and J by 0 bases, with 7 bases left in between. The CDR3 is made up of 13 amino acids. CDR3 residues: CASKQFSNQPQHF. CDR3 nucleotides: TGTGCCAGCAAACAGTTTAGCAATCAGCCCCAGCATTTT. Full variable domain (remainder filled in from reference TRBV2 and TRBJ1-5): EPEVTQTPSHQVTQMGQEVILRCVPISNHLYFYWYRQILGQKVEFLVSFYNNEISEKSEIFDDQFSVERPDGSNFTLKIRSTKLEDSAMYFCASKQFSNQPQHFGDGTRLSIL.

V is TRBV15 and J is TRBJ1-5; 9 bases line up with TRBD1. The CDR3 sequence is 16 residues long. The germline CDR1 and CDR2 sequences are LNHNV and YYDKDF (reference sequence). J gave up 5 bases and V 3 bases, and 8 bases lay outside the gene matches. The CDR3 loop is CATSRAGTGRHQPQHF. CDR3 sequence (DNA): TGTGCCACCAGCAGGGCCGGGACAGGGAGACATCAGCCCCAGCATTTT.

The chain is built from TRBV5-1 and TRBJ1-3; tentative D call: TRBD1 (5 bases). Germline CDR1 is SGHRS and CDR2 is YFSETQ. The V gene lost 4 bases and the J gene lost 1 base, with 9 bases spanning the gap. This CDR3 has 14 residues. This CDR3 reads CASSLGDSGNTIYF. CDR3 coding DNA: TGCGCCAGCAGCCTAGGGGATTCTGGAAACACCATATATTTT.

A single count supports this clone. This chain links TRBV29-1 with TRBJ1-4; D is undetermined. Germline V gene lookup returns CDR1 SQVTM and CDR2 ANQGSEA. The CDR3 covers 15 residues. The V gene lost 4 bases and the J gene lost 4 bases, with 16 bases spanning the gap. The CDR3 sequence: CSVALAGEGNEKLFF. The DNA for the CDR3 is TGCAGCGTTGCGTTAGCGGGAGAGGGTAATGAAAAACTGTTTTTT. The full variable domain, its missing parts supplied by reference TRBV29-1 and TRBJ1-4, is SAVISQKPSRDICQRGTSLTIQCQVDSQVTMMFWYRQQPGQSLTLIATANQGSEATYESGFVIDKFPISRPNLTFSTLTVSNMSPEDSSIYLCSVALAGEGNEKLFFGSGTQLSVL.

This clone was observed once. The rearrangement joins TRBV6-6 to TRBJ1-6; D not resolved. CDR1 MNHNY and CDR2 SVGAGI come from the germline V gene (reference sequence). V lost 3 bases, J lost 7 bases, and 10 bases lay in between. The CDR3 contains 14 residues. The CDR3 DNA follows: TGTGCCAGCAGTTATAAGACTGCAAATTCACCCCTCCACTTT. Encoded protein: CASSYKTANSPLHF.

This rearrangement joins TRBV18 to TRBJ2-7, with TRBD2 identical over 9 bases. With 1 base clipped from V and 4 bases from J, the junction kept 5 bases outside the gene matches. Germline CDR1 is KGHSH and CDR2 is LQKENI. The length of the CDR3 is 15 residues. The CDR3, as DNA: TGTGCCAGCTCACCACTCGGGACTAGCATTTACGAGCAGTACTTC. As protein: CASSPLGTSIYEQYF. Variable domain in full (rest from reference TRBV18 and TRBJ2-7): NAGVMQNPRHLVRRRGQEARLRCSPMKGHSHVYWYRQLPEEGLKFMVYLQKENIIDESGMPKERFSAEFPKEGPSILRIQQVVRGDSAAYFCASSPLGTSIYEQYFGPGTRLTVT.

The genes are TRBV2 and TRBJ1-2; a weak D match, TRBD1 (6 bases). Germline assignment: CDR1 SNHLY and CDR2 FYNNEI. The CDR3 spans 14 residues. Between the trimmed V and J ends, which lost 2 bases and 0 bases, there was a span of 7 bases. The CDR3 DNA follows: TGTGCCAGCAGTGAAAGACAGGCTAACTATGGCTACACCTTC. This encodes CASSERQANYGYTF.

This chain joins TRBV29-1 and TRBJ2-2; possible D gene TRBD1, 7 bases. Germline V gives CDR1 SQVTM, CDR2 ANQGSEA. V gave up 1 base and J gave up 0 bases, with 12 bases separating them. CDR3 length: 16 residues. The CDR3 nucleotides read TGCAGCGTTGAAGCGTCCAGGGGGGCGAACACCGGGGAGCTGTTTTTT. This gives the protein CSVEASRGANTGELFF.